This entry describes one TCR beta chain. What it binds is unknown. These data originate in a study of a mutant IDH1 vaccine in newly diagnosed glioma. The wider study: First vaccine doses came 4-6 weeks after radiotherapy alone, or with temozolomide cycles.

Trimming removed 1 base from V and 6 bases from J; junction bases left unmatched: 9. This CDR3 has 18 residues. Germline lookup yields CDR1 SGHVS and CDR2 FNYEAQ. Time point in this sample: week 47, end of study. What each vaccine dose contained was 300 ug of mutant IDH1 20-mer peptide, accompanied by topical imiquimod. Clones were read by immunoSEQ multiplex PCR, and TCRdb kept only the in-frame ones, dropping some. The table includes more than 30,000 clones, around 90% detected once. The source material was PBMCs, sampled from a glioma patient whose treatment included an IDH1 peptide vaccine. V and J are TRBV7-6 and TRBJ2-2; 12 bases are shared with TRBD2. This receptor was taken from a woman aged 40 to 55 with glioma. In nucleotides, the CDR3 is TGTGCCAGCAGCTTAGAACTAGCGGGAGGAATGAGTCCCGGGGAGCTGTTTTTT. Protein: CASSLELAGGMSPGELFF.